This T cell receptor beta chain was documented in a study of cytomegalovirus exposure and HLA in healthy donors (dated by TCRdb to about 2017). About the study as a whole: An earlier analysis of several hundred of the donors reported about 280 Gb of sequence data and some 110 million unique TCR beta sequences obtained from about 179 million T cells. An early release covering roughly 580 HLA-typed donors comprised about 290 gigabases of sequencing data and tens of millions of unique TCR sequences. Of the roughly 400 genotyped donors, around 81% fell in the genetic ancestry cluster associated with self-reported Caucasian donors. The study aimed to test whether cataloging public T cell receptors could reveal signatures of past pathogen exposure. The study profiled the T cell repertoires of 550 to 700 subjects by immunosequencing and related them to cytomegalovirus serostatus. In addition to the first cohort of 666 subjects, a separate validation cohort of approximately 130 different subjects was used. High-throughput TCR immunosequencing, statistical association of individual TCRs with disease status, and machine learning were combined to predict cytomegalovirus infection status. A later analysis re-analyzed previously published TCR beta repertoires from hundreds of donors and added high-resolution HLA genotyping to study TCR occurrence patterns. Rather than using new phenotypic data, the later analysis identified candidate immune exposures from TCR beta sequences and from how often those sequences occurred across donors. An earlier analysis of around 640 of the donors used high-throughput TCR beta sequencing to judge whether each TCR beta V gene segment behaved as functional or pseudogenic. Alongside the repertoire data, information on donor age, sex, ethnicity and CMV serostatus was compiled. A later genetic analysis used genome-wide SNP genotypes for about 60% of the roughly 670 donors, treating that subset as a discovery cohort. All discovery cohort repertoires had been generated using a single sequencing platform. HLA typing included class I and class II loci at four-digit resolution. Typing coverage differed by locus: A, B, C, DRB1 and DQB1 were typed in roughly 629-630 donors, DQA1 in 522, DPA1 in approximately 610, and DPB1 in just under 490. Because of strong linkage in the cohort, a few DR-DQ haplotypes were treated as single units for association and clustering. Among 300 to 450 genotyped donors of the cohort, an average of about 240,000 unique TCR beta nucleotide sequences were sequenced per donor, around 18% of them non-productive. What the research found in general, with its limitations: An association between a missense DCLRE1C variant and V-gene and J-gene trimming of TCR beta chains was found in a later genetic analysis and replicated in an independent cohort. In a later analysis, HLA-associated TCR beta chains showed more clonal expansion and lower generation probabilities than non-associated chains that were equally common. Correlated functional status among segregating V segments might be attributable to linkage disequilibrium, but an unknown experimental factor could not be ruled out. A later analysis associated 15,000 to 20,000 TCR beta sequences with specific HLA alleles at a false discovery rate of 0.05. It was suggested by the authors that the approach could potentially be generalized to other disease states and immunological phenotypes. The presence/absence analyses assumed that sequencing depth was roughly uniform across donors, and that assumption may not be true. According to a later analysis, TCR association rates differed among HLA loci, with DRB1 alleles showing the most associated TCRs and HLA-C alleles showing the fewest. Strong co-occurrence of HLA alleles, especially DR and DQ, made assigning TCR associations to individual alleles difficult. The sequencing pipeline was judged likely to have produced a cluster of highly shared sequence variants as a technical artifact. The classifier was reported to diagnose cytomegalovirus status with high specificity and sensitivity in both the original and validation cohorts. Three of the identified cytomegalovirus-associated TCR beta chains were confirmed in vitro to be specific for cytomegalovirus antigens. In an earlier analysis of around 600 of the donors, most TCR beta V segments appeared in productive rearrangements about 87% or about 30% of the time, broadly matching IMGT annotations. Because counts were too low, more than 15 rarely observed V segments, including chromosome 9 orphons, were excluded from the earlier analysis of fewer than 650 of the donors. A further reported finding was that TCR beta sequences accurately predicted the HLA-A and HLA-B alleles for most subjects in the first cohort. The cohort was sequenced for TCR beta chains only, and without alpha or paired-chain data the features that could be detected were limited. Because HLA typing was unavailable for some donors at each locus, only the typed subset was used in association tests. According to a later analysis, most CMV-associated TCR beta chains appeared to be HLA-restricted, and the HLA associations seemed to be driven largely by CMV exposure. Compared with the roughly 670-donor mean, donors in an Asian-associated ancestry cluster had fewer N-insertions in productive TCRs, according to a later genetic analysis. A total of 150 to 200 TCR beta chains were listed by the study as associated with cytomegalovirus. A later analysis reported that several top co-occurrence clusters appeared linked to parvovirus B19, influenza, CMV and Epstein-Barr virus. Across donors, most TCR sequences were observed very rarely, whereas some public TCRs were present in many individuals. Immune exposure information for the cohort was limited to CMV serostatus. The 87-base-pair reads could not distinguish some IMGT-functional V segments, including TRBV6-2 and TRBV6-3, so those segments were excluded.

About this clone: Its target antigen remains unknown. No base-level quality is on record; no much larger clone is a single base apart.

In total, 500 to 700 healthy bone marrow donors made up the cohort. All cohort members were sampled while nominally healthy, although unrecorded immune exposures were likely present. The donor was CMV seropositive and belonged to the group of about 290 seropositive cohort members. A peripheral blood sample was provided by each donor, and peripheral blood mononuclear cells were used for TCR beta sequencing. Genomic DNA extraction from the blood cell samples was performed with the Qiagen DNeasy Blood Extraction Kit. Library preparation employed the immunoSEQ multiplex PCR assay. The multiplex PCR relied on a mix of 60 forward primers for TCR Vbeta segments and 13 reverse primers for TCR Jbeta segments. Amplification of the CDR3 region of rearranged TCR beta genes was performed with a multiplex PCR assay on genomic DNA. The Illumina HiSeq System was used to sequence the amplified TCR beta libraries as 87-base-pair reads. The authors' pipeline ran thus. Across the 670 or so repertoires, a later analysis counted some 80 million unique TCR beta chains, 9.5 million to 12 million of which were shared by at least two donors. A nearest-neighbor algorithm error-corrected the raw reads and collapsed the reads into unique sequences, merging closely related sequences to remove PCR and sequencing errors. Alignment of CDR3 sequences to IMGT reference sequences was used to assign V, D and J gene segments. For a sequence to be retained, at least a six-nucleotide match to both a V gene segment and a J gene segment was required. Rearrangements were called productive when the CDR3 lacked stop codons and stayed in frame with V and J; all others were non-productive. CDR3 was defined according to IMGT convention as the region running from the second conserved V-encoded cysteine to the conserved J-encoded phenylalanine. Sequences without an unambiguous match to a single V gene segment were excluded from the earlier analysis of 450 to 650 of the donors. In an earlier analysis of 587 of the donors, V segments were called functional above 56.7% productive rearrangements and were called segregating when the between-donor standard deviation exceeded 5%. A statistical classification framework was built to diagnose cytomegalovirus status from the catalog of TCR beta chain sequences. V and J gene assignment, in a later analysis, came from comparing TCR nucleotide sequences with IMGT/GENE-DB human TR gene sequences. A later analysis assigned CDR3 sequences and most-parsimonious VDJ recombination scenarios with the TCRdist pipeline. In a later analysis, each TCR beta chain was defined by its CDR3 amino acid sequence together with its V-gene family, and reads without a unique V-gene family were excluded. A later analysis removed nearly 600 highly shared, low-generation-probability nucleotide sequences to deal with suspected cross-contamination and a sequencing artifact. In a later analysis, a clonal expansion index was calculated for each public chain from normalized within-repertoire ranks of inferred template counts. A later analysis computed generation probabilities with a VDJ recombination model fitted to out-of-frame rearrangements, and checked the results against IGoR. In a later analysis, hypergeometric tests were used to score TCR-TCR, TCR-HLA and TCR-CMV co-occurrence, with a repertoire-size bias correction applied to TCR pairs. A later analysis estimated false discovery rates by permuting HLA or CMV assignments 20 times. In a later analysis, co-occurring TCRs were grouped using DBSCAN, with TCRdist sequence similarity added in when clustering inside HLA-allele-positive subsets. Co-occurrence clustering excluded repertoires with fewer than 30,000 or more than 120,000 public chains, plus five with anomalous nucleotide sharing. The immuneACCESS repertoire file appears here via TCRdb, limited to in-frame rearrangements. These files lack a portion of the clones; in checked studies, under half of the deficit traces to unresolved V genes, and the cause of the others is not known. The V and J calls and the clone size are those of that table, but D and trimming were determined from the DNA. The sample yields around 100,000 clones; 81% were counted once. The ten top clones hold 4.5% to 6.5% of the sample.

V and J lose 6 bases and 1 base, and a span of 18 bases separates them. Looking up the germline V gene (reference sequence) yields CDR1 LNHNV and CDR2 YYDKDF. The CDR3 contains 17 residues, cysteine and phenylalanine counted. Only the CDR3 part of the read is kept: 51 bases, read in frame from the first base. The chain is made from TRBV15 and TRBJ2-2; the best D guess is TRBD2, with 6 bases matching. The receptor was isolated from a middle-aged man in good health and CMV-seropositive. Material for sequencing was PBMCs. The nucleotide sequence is TGTGCCACCAGTCCTCACCCGGGACTCTTGAACACCGGGGAGCTGTTTTTT. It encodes CATSPHPGLLNTGELFF.